The 15 T cell receptor beta chains below come from one sample, sequenced in a study of shared clonotypes between healthy human individuals (TCRdb year 2020). Library preparation employed the immunoSEQ multiplex PCR assay. The clones in this table, taken by TCRdb from immuneACCESS, are in-frame only. Not every clone is retained; where verified, under half of the shortfall comes from an unresolved V gene, and the cause of the rest is unknown. The sample table contains around 510,000 clones; only one count was recorded for roughly 72% of them. The leading ten clones occupy about 12% of the sample. Input material: PBMCs. These receptors originate from a woman in her thirties or forties in good health. Some clones in this sample may be carry-over from other donors' samples.

V is TRBV15 and J is TRBJ2-1; D is perhaps TRBD2 (5 bases). Germline values: CDR1 LNHNV, CDR2 YYDKDF (reference sequence). Trimming took 0 bases from V and 7 from J, leaving 7 bases between them. This CDR3 has 13 amino acids. The CDR3 DNA is TGTGCCACCAGCAGAGATTTAGCGAATGAGCAGTTCTTC. Amino acids: CATSRDLANEQFF.

This sequence joins TRBV21-1 and TRBJ2-3; TRBD2 is the table's D call and was not checked against the DNA. TRBV21-1 is annotated as a pseudogene. The CDR3 loop spans 16 amino acids. The CDR3 sequence is CASSRTLAGSTDTQYF. The CDR3 DNA is TGTGCCAGCAGCAGAACTCTAGCGGGGAGCACAGATACGCAGTATTTT.

This rearrangement joins TRBV5-1 to TRBJ2-5, with 8 bases that match TRBD1. The V gene end was trimmed by 1 base and the J gene end by 5 bases; junction bases not matched to a gene: 7. The V gene's germline CDR1 is SGHRS and CDR2 YFSETQ. This CDR3 is 15 amino acids long. The chain's CDR3 is CASSLNSRGLETQYF. The CDR3 nucleotides read TGCGCCAGCAGCTTGAATTCCAGGGGGCTGGAGACCCAGTACTTC.

The V call is TRBV5-5, the J call TRBJ1-4; D perhaps matches TRBD1 (5 bases). The CDR3 contains 17 residues. The germline V gene has CDR1 SGHKS and CDR2 YYEKEE (reference sequence). Trimming cost V 4 bases and J 0 bases, with 16 bases left between them. The CDR3 region is CASSQGRVPATNEKLFF. In DNA, the CDR3 is TGTGCCAGCAGCCAGGGACGTGTACCTGCAACTAATGAAAAACTGTTTTTT.

The V call is TRBV19, the J call TRBJ2-7, with 7 bases identical to TRBD1. Per the germline V gene, CDR1 is LNHDA and CDR2 is SQIVND (reference sequence). V lost 8 bases, J lost 1 base, and 5 bases stayed unmatched. This CDR3 is 13 amino acids long. This CDR3 is CASRDRWSYEQYF. The DNA for the CDR3 is TGTGCCAGTCGGGACAGATGGTCCTACGAGCAGTACTTC.

In its sample, this clone was seen a few times. This rearrangement joins TRBV29-1 to TRBJ1-1; no clear D gene. The CDR3 totals 12 residues. Trimming stripped 1 base from V and 5 bases from J, with 8 bases between. Germline V CDR1 and CDR2: SQVTM, ANQGSEA. The CDR3 DNA reads TGCAGCGTTGAAGGCCCGGGAACTGAAGCTTTCTTT. Amino acid sequence: CSVEGPGTEAFF.

The rearrangement joins TRBV6-1 to TRBJ2-4, with 10 nucleotides matching TRBD1. Germline-derived CDR1 and CDR2 are MNHNS and SASEGT. CDR3 size: 14 residues. The trim removed 10 bases at V and 6 bases at J, leaving 9 bases unmatched. DNA for the CDR3: TGTGCCATCGACAGGGGGCAGGTAGGAAACATTCAGTACTTC. Translating gives CAIDRGQVGNIQYF.

The rearrangement links TRBV4-3 to TRBJ1-1; 8 nucleotides match TRBD1. The CDR3 length is 17 residues. The germline V gene encodes CDR1 LGHNA and CDR2 YSLEER. J lost 0 bases, V lost 4 bases, and 10 bases had no gene match. CDR3 sequence: CASSPGQGYGLNTEAFF. Here the CDR3 DNA reads TGCGCCAGCAGCCCAGGACAGGGTTATGGGTTGAACACTGAAGCTTTCTTT.

The chain combines TRBV19 with TRBJ2-7, with 10 bases identical to TRBD1. V lost 6 bases and J lost 6; bases outside the gene matches: 11. The CDR3 contains 15 residues. Germline CDR1 LNHDA, CDR2 SQIVND (reference sequence). The CDR3 loop is CASRTGTGVVGEQYF. The CDR3 bases are TGTGCCAGTAGAACCGGGACAGGGGTTGTCGGCGAGCAGTACTTC.

This clone has a count of ten or more. The J gene is TRBJ2-2, the V gene TRBV4-2, with TRBD2 matching 8 bases. CDR1 LGHNA and CDR2 YNFKEQ come from the germline V gene. V trimming: 0 bases; J trimming: 8 bases; junction bases outside the gene matches: 5. The CDR3 length is 15 residues. CDR3 sequence: CASSQEGLEAGELFF. The CDR3 DNA follows: TGTGCCAGCAGCCAAGAGGGACTAGAGGCTGGGGAGCTGTTTTTT.

The chain joins TRBV5-1 to TRBJ2-5, with 11 positions matching TRBD2. Germline lookup yields CDR1 SGHRS and CDR2 YFSETQ. The trim removed 2 bases at V and 9 bases at J, leaving 6 bases unmatched. The CDR3 extends over 14 amino acids. The CDR3 here is CASSFELAGAAQYF. DNA for the CDR3: TGCGCCAGCAGCTTTGAACTAGCGGGAGCGGCCCAGTACTTC.

The genes are TRBV9 and TRBJ1-1; the D is unclear. The CDR3 is 14 amino acids. Germline V lookup: CDR1 SGDLS, CDR2 YYNGEE. V was cut by 0 bases and J by 5 bases, with 11 bases left in between. CDR3 sequence (DNA): TGTGCCAGCAGCGTAGAAGGTGGTTTAACTGAAGCTTTCTTT. It codes for CASSVEGGLTEAFF.

The V and J genes are TRBV4-2 and TRBJ1-3; no clear D gene. The V and J ends lost 0 bases and 0 bases respectively, with 6 bases between them. This CDR3 is 15 amino acids long. Germline CDR1 reads LGHNA; CDR2 reads YNFKEQ. CDR3 region: CASSQERISGNTIYF. CDR3 DNA: TGTGCCAGCAGCCAAGAACGGATCTCTGGAAACACCATATATTTT.

CDR3 in amino acids: CASSQNRQGGETQYF. The CDR3 region has the DNA TGTGCCAGCAGCCAGAATCGACAGGGAGGAGAGACCCAGTACTTC. The gene calls are TRBV7-6 and TRBJ2-5; a weak D match, TRBD1 (7 bases). The germline V gene has CDR1 SGHVS and CDR2 FNYEAQ. V lost 5 bases and J 4 bases, leaving 17 bases between the germline ends. This CDR3 comprises 15 residues. The full variable domain, in which reference TRBV7-6 and TRBJ2-5 provide the parts outside the CDR3, is GAGVSQSPRYKVTKRGQDVALRCDPISGHVSLYWYRQALGQGPEFLTYFNYEAQQDKSGLPNDRFSAERPEGSISTLTIQRTEQRDSAMYRCASSQNRQGGETQYFGPGTRLLVL.

This sequence joins TRBV18 and TRBJ2-7; D gene ambiguous. The germline V gene has CDR1 KGHSH and CDR2 LQKENI. The CDR3 runs 14 residues. The germline V and J ends were trimmed by 3 bases and 2 bases, with 11 bases remaining between them. For the CDR3, the DNA is TGTGCCAGCTCACCCGGGTCCTCACCCTACGAGCAGTACTTC. Translating gives CASSPGSSPYEQYF.